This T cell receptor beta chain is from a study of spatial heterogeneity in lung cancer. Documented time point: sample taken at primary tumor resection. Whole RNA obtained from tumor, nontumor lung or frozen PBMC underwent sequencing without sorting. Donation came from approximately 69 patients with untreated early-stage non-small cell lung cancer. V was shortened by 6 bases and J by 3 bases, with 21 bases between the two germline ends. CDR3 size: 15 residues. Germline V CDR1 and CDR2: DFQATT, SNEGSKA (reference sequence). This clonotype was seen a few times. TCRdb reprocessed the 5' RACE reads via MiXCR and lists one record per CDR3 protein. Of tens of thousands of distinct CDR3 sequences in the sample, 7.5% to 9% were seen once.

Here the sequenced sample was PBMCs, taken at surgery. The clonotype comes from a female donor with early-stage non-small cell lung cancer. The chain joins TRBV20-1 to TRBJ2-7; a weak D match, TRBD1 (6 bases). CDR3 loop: CSAPTGMEKGYEQYF. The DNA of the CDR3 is TGCAGTGCCCCGACAGGTATGGAGAAGGGCTACGAGCAGTACTTC.